Included here is one T cell receptor (beta chain) sequence, with context. In this sample, this clonotype turned up once. There is no known antigen for this receptor. No qualities accompany the bases; no much larger clone lies one base away. Reads for this sample came from an Illumina NovaSeq 6000. TCRalpha and TCRbeta cDNA libraries were built by 5'RACE with constant-segment primers, adding sample barcodes and unique molecular identifiers. RNA was extracted from every sample with Trizol reagent. Library amplification was performed in two PCR steps, and a second sample barcode and Illumina TruSeq adapters were introduced in the second step. Sequencing of the libraries was done on an Illumina NovaSeq, producing 2 x 150 bp paired-end reads. The published analysis was carried out like this. With migec v1.2.7, reads were demultiplexed and then collapsed into UMI-guided consensus sequences. Using mixcr v2.1.11, UMI consensuses were aligned to TRA and TRB V and J templates and then assembled into clonotypes. A clonotype was counted as expanded or contracted only when both edgeR and NoisET called the clonotype significant, with the noise models trained on biological replicates. edgeR calls used a false discovery rate-adjusted p below 0.01 and a log2 fold-change threshold of 1. As an exploratory analysis of dynamics, PCA with hierarchical clustering was applied to max-normalized trajectories of the 1000 most abundant clonotypes. Separately sequenced CD4+ and CD8+ repertoires were used to assign the CD4 or CD8 phenotype of responding clones. TCRdb passed the public sequencing reads through fastp at Q25 and MiXCR, retaining productive beta sequences. A single entry per CDR3 protein holds the most common genes and DNA from its merged rows. The V and J calls here are based on TCRdb, not the publication. For this sample the table gives around 320,000 distinct CDR3 sequences, of which approximately 29% were detected only once. The top ten clonotypes cover approximately 13% of the sample.

The data stem from a study of T-cell memory formation after mild COVID-19 (TCRdb year 2021). Broadly, across the study: TCR sequence clusters from the two donors were largely donor specific. The cohort was made up of two young adult volunteers, one female and one male, who were previously healthy. Longitudinal TCRalpha and TCRbeta repertoire sequencing tracked T-cell clones expanding and contracting after mild COVID-19 in a couple of donors.

Broader findings and caveats from the paper: Some responding clones were found in pre-infection memory, which suggests that pre-existing cross-reactive memory T cells took part in the SARS-CoV-2 response. SARS-CoV-2 specificity of the second-wave clones peaking on day 37 was not confirmed. Contracting CD4+ clones turned up mainly in the CM and EM memory subsets, whereas EMRA was where CD8+ clones were enriched. Clones that contracted from day 15 to 85 showed balanced CD4/CD8 phenotypes, whereas a second wave of clones that expanded from day 15 to 37 leaned towards CD4+. Only a couple of mild cases were covered by the study, and larger cohorts that include severe cases with pre-infection samples were considered necessary.

Ficoll-Paque density gradient centrifugation was the method used to isolate PBMCs. Sample: PBMCs or a T cell subset sorted from them (not recorded which). The clonotype originates from an adult woman who had mild COVID-19 (a few samples of this study predate the infection). The sample titles of this study are shuffled in the database, so cell type and time point are left out; the donor was told from shared clones.

Here the CDR3 is given as CAWSLNNIQYF. The DNA is as follows: TGTGCCTGGAGCCTGAACAACATTCAGTACTTC. The chain is made from TRBV30 and TRBJ2-4, with the identity of the D gene unclear. The germline V gene (reference sequence) provides CDR1 GTSNPN and CDR2 SVGIG. The junction shows trimming of 3 bases on V and 7 bases on J, plus 7 bases between the germline ends. The CDR3 sequence holds 11 residues, the cysteine and phenylalanine included. Only CDR3 DNA is held: 33 bases, read in frame from base 1.